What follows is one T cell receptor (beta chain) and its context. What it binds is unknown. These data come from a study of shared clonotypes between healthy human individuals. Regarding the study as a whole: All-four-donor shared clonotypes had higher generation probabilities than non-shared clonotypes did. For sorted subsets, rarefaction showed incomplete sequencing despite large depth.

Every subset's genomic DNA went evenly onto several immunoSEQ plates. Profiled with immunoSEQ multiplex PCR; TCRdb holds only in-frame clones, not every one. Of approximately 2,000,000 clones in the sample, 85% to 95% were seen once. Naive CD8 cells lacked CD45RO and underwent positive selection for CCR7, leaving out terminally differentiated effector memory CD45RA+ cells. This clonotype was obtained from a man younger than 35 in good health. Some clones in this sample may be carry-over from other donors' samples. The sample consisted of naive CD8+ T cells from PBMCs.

CDR3 in amino acids: CASRTRGAGNEQFF. The CDR3 DNA sequence: TGTGCCAGTAGGACCAGGGGGGCCGGCAATGAGCAGTTCTTC. This chain uses TRBV19 with TRBJ2-1; D might be TRBD1 (7 bases). The germline V gene encodes CDR1 LNHDA and CDR2 SQIVND (reference sequence). The CDR3 has 14 amino acids. Trimming took off 6 bases at V and 6 bases at J, with 15 bases between the two ends.